This TCR beta chain was sequenced during a study of T cells in Graves' hyperthyroidism and ophthalmopathy. Study-level results: Blood also showed most of the thyroid clonotypes that were expanded above 0.001. Ophthalmopathy could be told apart from stable hyperthyroidism with a 13 V-J model. Ophthalmopathy onset followed model prediction by a median roughly 6.5 months.

The study excluded patients with uncontrolled infection, other autoimmune disease, pregnancy or lactation. RNA transcripts provided the source from which TCR beta CDR3 regions were amplified. A first-round RT-PCR of the TCR CDR3 used the HTBI primer set. TCRdb passed the multiplex PCR reads through MiXCR, listing each CDR3 protein once. The data hold around 210,000 distinct CDR3 sequences, with about a sixth observed a single time. A note on this clonotype: What it binds is unknown.

CDR3 size: 17 residues. V gave up 1 base and J gave up 4 bases; unmatched junction bases: 8. The germline gives CDR1 KGHDR, CDR2 SFDVKD. This chain connects TRBV24-1 to TRBJ2-1, with 8 nucleotides matching TRBD2. Sample: blood. The TCR sequence derives from a woman aged 50 to 60 with Graves' hyperthyroidism. DNA of the CDR3: TGTGCCACCAGTGATTTAAACAGCGGGAGTCGTTACAATGAGCAGTTCTTC. Encoded protein: CATSDLNSGSRYNEQFF.